These T cell receptor beta chains were read from a single sample in a study of spatial heterogeneity in lung cancer. TCRdb reprocessed the 5' RACE reads with MiXCR, giving one entry per CDR3 protein. The data contain 30,000 to 45,000 distinct CDR3 sequences, under 8.5% of them singletons. This material consisted of PBMCs, taken at surgery. The receptors stem from a female donor with early-stage non-small cell lung cancer. Each CDR3 is given without its conserved first and last residue. For some rows the clone size is stated as once, few or many, or as a class when expanded; others skip it.

ASSELREAQETQY	many	TRBV6-1	TRBJ2-5
ASSLAIGHQIHEQY	few	TRBV5-1	TRBJ2-7
ASHDTGVGYT	many	TRBV12-3/TRBV12-4	TRBJ1-2
ASSQDILDGVANTEAF	many	TRBV14	TRBJ1-1
ASSVRGQLLREAF	few	TRBV2	TRBJ1-1
ASKYTGGSYNEQF	.	TRBV6-5	TRBJ2-1
ASSVGDNEQF	few	TRBV9	TRBJ2-1
ASSLARTSGAQF	many	TRBV7-6	TRBJ2-1
SAGLAGDFTDTQY	many	TRBV20-1	TRBJ2-3
ASSYQGQNTGELF	few	TRBV2	TRBJ2-2
ASSLVFGTDPRTEAF	many	TRBV7-9	TRBJ1-1
ASSLSGDSSYEQY	many	TRBV5-6	TRBJ2-7
SANRLTGPFTDTQY	.	TRBV20-1	TRBJ2-3
ASSIEGSEQF	.	TRBV19	TRBJ2-1
ASSQDVRNYGYT	.	TRBV4-3	TRBJ1-2
AASGISYNEQF	many	TRBV10-3	TRBJ2-1
ASKAAGLLSGANVLT	many	TRBV28	TRBJ2-6
ASSFLAGDMTEQF	.	TRBV11-2	TRBJ2-1
ASSRPTDGSYNSPLH	many	TRBV7-9	TRBJ1-6
ASSDGLVRGEQY	few	TRBV2	TRBJ2-7
ASSQAPFRGPQPQH	many	TRBV4-1	TRBJ1-5
ASSLGGGTSSYNEQF	.	TRBV7-2	TRBJ2-1
ASSLEPRLNTEAF	few	TRBV5-1	TRBJ1-1
AISESNFGVQY	.	TRBV10-3	TRBJ2-7
ASSLAGRGGGNEQF	few	TRBV7-9	TRBJ2-1
ASSVSPGGFQETQY	few	TRBV9	TRBJ2-5
ASSQVSSTDTQY	many	TRBV3-1	TRBJ2-3